The present T cell receptor (beta chain) was sequenced within a study of CD8+ T cells in alopecia areata. As part of sample collection, lesional scalp punch biopsies and peripheral blood were taken from alopecia areata patients. Sequencing relied on a cDNA template that was reverse transcribed from extracted RNA. Measured with immunoSEQ multiplex PCR; TCRdb has only the in-frame clones, and not every one. The sample lists 130,000 or so clones, roughly 50% occurring once. In the case of this clone: This same CDR3 is encoded by further DNA sequences in the sample.

Germline V gene sequence: CDR1 SQVTM, CDR2 ANQGSEA. V shed 1 base and J shed 4 bases, with 8 bases lying between them. CDR3 length equals 12 residues. The receptor was derived from a human donor with alopecia areata. Sequencing was carried out using NKG2D-low CD8+ T cells sorted from blood. The chain combines TRBV29-1 with TRBJ2-7; D is unresolved. The CDR3 loop is CSVEVRPYEQYF. Here the CDR3 DNA reads TGCAGCGTTGAAGTGCGTCCGTACGAGCAGTACTTC.